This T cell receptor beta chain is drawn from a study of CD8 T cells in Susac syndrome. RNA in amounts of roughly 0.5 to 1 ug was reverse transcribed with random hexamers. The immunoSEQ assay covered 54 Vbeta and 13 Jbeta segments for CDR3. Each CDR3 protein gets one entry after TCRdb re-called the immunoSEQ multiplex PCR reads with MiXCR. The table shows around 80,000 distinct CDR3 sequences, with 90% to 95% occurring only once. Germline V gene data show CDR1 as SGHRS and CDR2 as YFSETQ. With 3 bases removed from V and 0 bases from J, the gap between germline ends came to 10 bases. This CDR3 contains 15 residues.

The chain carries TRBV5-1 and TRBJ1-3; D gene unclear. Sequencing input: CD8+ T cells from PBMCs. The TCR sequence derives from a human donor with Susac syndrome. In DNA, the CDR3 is TGCGCCAGCAGCTGGGCCCCGGGCTCTGGAAACACCATATATTTT. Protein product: CASSWAPGSGNTIYF.